The T cell receptor beta chain described here comes from a study of identical twins. After template switching added a universal primer site, the resulting cDNA carried unique molecular identifiers. TCRdb re-analysed the 5' RACE reads in MiXCR, keeping a single row per CDR3 protein. Seen here are about 530,000 distinct CDR3 sequences, roughly 15% observed once, and the top ten hold 0.35% to 0.45%. No donor was unhealthy or non-Caucasian. V lost 6 bases to trimming and J lost 5 bases; unmatched junction nucleotides: 9. From germline, CDR1 is MNHNS and CDR2 SASEGT. The CDR3 has 15 amino acids. Comment on this clonotype: The target antigen is unknown.

Notes on the study in general: Insertions ran lower in abundant cord blood beta clonotypes, though not in memory repertoires. Low generation-probability sequences were in excess among twin-shared out-of-frame alpha sequences.

The data were also submitted as part of a second study, on yellow fever vaccine responses in identical twins.

The clonotype originates from a young woman in good health. Sequenced sample: CD4+ T cells sorted from blood. The V and J genes are TRBV6-1 and TRBJ2-3, with 9 positions matching TRBD1. Here the CDR3 reads CASSQSWDRVDTQYF. The CDR3 DNA is TGTGCCAGCAGCCAGAGTTGGGACAGGGTAGATACGCAGTATTTT.